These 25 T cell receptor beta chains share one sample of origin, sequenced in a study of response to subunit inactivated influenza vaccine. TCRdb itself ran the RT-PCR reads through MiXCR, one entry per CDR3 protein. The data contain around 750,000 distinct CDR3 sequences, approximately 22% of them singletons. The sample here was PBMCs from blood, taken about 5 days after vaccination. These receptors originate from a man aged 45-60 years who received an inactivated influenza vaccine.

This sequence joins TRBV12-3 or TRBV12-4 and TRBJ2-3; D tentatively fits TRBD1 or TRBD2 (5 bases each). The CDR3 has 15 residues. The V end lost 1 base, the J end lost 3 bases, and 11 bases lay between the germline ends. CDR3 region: CASSLGDAPTDTQYF. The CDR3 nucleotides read TGTGCCAGCAGTTTAGGGGACGCCCCTACAGATACGCAGTATTTT.

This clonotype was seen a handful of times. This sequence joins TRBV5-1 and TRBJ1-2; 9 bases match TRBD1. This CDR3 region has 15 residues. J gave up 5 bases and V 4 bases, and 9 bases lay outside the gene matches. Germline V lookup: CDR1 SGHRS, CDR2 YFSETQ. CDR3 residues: CASSQRTGAVYGYTF. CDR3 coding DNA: TGCGCCAGCAGCCAGCGGACAGGGGCCGTTTATGGCTACACCTTC.

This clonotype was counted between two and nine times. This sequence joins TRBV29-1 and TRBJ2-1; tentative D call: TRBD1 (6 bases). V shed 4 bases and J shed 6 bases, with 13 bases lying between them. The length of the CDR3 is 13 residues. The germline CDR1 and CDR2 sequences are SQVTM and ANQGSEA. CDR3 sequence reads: CSVGTGPLNEQFF. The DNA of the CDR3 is TGCAGCGTTGGTACAGGGCCCCTCAATGAGCAGTTCTTC.

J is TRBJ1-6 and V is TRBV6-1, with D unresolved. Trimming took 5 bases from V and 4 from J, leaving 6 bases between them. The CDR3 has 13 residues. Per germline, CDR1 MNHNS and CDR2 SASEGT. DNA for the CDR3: TGTGCCAGCAGTACAGCATATAATTCACCCCTCCACTTT. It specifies CASSTAYNSPLHF.

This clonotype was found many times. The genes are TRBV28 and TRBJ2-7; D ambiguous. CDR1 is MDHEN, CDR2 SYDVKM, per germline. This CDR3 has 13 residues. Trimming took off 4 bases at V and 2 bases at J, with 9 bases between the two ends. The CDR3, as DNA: TGTGCCAGCAGTTCCCGGACCCCCTACGAGCAGTACTTC. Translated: CASSSRTPYEQYF.

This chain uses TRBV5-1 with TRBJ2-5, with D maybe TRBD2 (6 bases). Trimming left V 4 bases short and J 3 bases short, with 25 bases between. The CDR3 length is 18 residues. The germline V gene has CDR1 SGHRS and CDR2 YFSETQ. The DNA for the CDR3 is TGCGCCAGCAGCCCGGAGGGCAGATCCCATCTTCTCAAAGAGACCCAGTACTTC. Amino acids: CASSPEGRSHLLKETQYF.

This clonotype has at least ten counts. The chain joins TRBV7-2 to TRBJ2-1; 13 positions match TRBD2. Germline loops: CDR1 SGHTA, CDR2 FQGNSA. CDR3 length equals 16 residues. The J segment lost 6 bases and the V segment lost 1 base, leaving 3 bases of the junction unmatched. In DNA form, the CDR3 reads TGTGCCAGCAGCTTAGACCGGACTAGCGGGAGCAATGAGCAGTTCTTC. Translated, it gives CASSLDRTSGSNEQFF.

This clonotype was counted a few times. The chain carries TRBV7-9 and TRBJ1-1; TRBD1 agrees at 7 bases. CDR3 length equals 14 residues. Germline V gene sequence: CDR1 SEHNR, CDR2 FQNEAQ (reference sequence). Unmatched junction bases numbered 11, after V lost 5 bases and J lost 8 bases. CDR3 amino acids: CASSTKQGLAEAFF. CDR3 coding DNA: TGTGCCAGCAGCACCAAACAGGGGTTGGCGGAAGCTTTCTTT.

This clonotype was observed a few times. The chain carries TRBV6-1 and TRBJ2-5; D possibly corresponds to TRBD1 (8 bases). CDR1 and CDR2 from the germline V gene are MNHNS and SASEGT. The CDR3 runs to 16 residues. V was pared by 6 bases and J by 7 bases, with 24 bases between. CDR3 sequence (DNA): TGTGCCAGCAGCCCTAGCGGACAGGGCTGGGGCCGGACCCAGTACTTC. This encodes CASSPSGQGWGRTQYF.

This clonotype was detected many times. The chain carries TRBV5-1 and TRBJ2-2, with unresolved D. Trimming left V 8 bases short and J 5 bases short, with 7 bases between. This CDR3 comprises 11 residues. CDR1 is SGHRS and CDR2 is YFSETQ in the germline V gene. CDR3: CASTITGELFF. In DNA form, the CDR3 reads TGCGCCAGTACCATAACCGGGGAGCTGTTTTTT.

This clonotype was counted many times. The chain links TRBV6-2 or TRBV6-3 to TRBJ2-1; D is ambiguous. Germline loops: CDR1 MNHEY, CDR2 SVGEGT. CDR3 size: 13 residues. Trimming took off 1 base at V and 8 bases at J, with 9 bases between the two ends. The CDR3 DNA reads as TGTGCCAGCAGTTACTGGTCTCGAGATGAGCAGTTCTTC. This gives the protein CASSYWSRDEQFF.

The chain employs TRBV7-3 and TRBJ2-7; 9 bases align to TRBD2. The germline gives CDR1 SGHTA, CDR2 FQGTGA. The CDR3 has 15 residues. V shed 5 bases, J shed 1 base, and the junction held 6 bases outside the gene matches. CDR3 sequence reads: CASSPEAGGSYEQYF. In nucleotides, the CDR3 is TGTGCCAGCAGCCCGGAGGCGGGAGGGTCCTACGAGCAGTACTTC.

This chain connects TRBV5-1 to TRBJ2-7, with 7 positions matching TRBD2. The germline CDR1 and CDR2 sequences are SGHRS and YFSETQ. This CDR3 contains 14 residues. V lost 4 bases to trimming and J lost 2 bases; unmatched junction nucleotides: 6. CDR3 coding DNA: TGCGCCAGCAGCCCGGGGGGAGGTCCCTACGAGCAGTACTTC. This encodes CASSPGGGPYEQYF.

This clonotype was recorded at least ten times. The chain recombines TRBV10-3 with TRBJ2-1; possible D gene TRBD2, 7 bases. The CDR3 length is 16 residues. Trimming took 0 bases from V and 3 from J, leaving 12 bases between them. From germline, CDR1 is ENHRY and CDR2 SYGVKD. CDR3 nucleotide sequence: TGTGCCATCAGTGAGTCGGGCGGGGGCCTCTACAATGAGCAGTTCTTC. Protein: CAISESGGGLYNEQFF.

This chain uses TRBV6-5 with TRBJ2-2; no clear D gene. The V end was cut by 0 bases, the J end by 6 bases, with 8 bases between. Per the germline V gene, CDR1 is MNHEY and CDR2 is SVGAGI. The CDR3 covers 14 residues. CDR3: CASSYSKGSGELFF. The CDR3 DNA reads TGTGCCAGCAGTTACTCGAAAGGATCCGGGGAGCTGTTTTTT.

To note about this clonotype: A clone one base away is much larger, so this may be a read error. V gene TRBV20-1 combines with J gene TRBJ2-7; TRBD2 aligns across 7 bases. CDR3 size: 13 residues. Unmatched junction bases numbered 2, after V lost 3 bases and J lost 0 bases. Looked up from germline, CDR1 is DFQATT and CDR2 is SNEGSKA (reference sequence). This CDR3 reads CSASGRSSYEQYF. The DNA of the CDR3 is TGCAGTGCTAGCGGGAGGAGCTCCTACGAGCAGTACTTC.

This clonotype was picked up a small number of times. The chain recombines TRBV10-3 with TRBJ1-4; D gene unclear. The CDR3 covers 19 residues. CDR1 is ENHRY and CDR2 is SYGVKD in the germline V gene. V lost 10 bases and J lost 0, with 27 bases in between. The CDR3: CATSAQLDGRFATNEKLFF. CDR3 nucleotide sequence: TGTGCCACCAGCGCCCAACTTGACGGTCGGTTTGCAACTAATGAAAAACTGTTTTTT.

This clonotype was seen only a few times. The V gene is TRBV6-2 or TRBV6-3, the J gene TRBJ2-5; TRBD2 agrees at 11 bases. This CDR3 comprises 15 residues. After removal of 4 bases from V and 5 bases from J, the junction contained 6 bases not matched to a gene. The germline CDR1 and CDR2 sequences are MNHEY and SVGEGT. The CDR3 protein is CASSSPTSGMETQYF. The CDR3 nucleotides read TGTGCCAGCAGTTCACCGACTAGCGGGATGGAGACCCAGTACTTC.

CDR3 protein: CASTPYGRGSSSYEQYF. The DNA for the CDR3 is TGTGCCAGCACTCCCTATGGCCGGGGGTCGAGCTCCTACGAGCAGTACTTC. The chain is built from TRBV6-2 or TRBV6-3 and TRBJ2-7, with a tentative D call TRBD2 (6 bases). V was shortened by 7 bases and J by 0 bases, with 22 bases between the two germline ends. Looked up from germline, CDR1 is MNHEY and CDR2 is SVGEGT. The CDR3 loop spans 17 amino acids.

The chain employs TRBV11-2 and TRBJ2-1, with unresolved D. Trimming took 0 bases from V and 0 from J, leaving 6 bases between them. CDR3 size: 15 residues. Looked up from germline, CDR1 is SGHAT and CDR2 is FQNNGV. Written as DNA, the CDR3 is TGTGCCAGCAGCTTAGAAGGATTCTCCTACAATGAGCAGTTCTTC. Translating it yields CASSLEGFSYNEQFF.

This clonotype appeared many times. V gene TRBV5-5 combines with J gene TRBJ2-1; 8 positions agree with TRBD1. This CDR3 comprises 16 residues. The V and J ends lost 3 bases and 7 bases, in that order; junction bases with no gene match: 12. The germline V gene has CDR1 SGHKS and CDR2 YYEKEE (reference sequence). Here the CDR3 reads CASSSASWTGRNEQFF. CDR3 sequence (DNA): TGTGCCAGCAGCTCGGCGTCGTGGACAGGGAGGAATGAGCAGTTCTTC.

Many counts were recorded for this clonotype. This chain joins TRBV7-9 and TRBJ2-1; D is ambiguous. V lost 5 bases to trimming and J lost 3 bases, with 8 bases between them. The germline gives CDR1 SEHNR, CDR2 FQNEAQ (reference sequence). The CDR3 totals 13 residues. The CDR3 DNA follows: TGTGCCAGCAGCCCTACCGACTACAATGAGCAGTTCTTC. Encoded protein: CASSPTDYNEQFF.

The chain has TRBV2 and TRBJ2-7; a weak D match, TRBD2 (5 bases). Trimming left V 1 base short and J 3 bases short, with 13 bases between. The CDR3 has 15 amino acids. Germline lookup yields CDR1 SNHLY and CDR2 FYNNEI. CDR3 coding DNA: TGTGCCAGCAGTGAAGTGGAGGCCCCGGGCTACGAGCAGTACTTC. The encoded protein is CASSEVEAPGYEQYF.

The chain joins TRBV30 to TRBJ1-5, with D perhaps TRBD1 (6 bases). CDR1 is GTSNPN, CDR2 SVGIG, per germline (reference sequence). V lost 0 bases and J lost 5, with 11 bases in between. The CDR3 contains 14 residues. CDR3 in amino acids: CAWSVGRGDQPQHF. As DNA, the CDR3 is TGTGCCTGGAGTGTAGGCAGGGGAGATCAGCCCCAGCATTTT.

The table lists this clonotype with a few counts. In DNA, the CDR3 is TGTGCCAGCAGTGAAGCGCTTTGGGGGATGGGTTCACCCCTCCACTTT. Protein sequence: CASSEALWGMGSPLHF. The gene calls are TRBV6-1 and TRBJ1-6, with D possibly matching TRBD1 (5 bases). Germline CDR1 is MNHNS and CDR2 is SASEGT. CDR3 length: 16 residues. Trimming pared 0 bases from V and 9 bases from J, leaving 15 bases between.